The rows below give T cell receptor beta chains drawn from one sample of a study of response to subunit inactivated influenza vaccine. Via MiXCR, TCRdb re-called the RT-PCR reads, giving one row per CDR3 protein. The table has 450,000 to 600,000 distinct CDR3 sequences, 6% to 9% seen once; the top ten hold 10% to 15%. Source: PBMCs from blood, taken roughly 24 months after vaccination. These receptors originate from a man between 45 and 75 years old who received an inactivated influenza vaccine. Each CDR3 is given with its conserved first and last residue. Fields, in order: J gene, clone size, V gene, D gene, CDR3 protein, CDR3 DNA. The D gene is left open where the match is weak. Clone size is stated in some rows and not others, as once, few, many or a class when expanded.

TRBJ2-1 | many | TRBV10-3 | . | CAIAPADNEQFF | TGTGCCATAGCCCCAGCGGACAATGAGCAGTTCTTC
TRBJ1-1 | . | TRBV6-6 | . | CASKPGMNTEAFF | TGTGCCAGCAAACCAGGCATGAACACTGAAGCTTTCTTT
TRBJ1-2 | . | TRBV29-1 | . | CSVEGGLQSLYGYTF | TGCAGCGTTGAGGGCGGGCTTCAATCCCTCTATGGCTACACCTTC
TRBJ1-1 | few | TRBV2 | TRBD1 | CASMDRAVNTEAFF | TGTGCCAGCATGGACAGGGCCGTGAACACTGAAGCTTTCTTT
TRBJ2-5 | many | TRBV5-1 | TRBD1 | CASSLTGGLLLEETQYF | TGCGCCAGCAGCTTGACAGGGGGTTTATTACTAGAAGAGACCCAGTACTTC
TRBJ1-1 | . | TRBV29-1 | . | CSVTALAATEAFF | TGCAGCGTAACGGCCCTAGCGGCCACTGAAGCTTTCTTT
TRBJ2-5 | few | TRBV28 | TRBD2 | CASSTHSGLAGETQYF | TGTGCCAGCAGTACCCATTCCGGACTAGCGGGAGAGACCCAGTACTTC
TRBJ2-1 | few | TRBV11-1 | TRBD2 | CASSLERGTSGAYNEQFF | TGTGCCAGCAGCTTAGAAAGGGGGACTAGCGGTGCCTACAATGAGCAGTTCTTC
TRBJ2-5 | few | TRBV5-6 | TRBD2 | CASSSGGLQETQYF | TGTGCCAGCAGCTCGGGGGGACTCCAAGAGACCCAGTACTTC
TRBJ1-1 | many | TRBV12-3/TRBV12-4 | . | CASSGPMHTEAFF | TGTGCCAGCAGTGGACCCATGCACACTGAAGCTTTCTTT
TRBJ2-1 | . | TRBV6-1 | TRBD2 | CASSKTSGGPGEQFF | TGTGCCAGCAGTAAAACTAGCGGGGGACCGGGTGAGCAGTTCTTC
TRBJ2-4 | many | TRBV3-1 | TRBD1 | CASSPSRTGIAKNIQYF | TGTGCCAGCAGCCCATCCCGGACAGGAATAGCCAAAAACATTCAGTACTTC
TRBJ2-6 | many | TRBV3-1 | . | CASSPLGGRLSGANVLTF | TGTGCCAGCAGCCCCCTCGGGGGGCGTTTGTCTGGGGCCAACGTCCTGACTTTC
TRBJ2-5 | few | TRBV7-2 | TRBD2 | CASSSQGLAGGGTQYF | TGTGCCAGCAGCTCCCAGGGACTAGCGGGAGGGGGGACCCAGTACTTC
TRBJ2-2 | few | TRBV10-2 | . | CASRLYTGELFF | TGCGCCAGCAGATTATACACCGGGGAGCTGTTTTTT
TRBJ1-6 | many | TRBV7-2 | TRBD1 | CASSFAQGANSPLHF | TGTGCCAGCAGCTTCGCTCAGGGGGCCAATTCACCCCTCCACTTT
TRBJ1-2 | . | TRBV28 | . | CASSLFEGLGYGYTF | TGTGCCAGCAGTTTATTTGAGGGTTTGGGCTATGGCTACACCTTC
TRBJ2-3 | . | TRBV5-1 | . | CASSSDPQADTQYF | TGCGCCAGCAGCTCCGACCCCCAAGCAGATACGCAGTATTTT
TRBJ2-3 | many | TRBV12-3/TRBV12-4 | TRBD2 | CASSFSGRRGTDTQYF | TGTGCCAGCAGTTTTAGCGGGAGGAGGGGCACAGATACGCAGTATTTT
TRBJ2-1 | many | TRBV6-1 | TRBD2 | CASTLIGGSSYNEQFF | TGTGCCAGCACCTTAATCGGCGGGAGCTCCTACAATGAGCAGTTCTTC
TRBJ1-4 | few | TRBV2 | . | CASTDAGRINEKLFF | TGTGCCAGCACCGACGCCGGGAGAATTAATGAAAAACTGTTTTTT
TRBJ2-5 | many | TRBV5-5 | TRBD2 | CASSGGRADETQYF | TGTGCCAGCAGCGGCGGGAGGGCCGATGAGACCCAGTACTTC
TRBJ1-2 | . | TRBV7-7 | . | CASSPLSGPSGYTF | TGTGCTAGCAGCCCTCTATCGGGACCTAGCGGCTACACCTTC
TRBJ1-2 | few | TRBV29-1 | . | CSVEDRRGGGYTF | TGCAGCGTTGAAGATCGCCGGGGAGGTGGCTACACCTTC